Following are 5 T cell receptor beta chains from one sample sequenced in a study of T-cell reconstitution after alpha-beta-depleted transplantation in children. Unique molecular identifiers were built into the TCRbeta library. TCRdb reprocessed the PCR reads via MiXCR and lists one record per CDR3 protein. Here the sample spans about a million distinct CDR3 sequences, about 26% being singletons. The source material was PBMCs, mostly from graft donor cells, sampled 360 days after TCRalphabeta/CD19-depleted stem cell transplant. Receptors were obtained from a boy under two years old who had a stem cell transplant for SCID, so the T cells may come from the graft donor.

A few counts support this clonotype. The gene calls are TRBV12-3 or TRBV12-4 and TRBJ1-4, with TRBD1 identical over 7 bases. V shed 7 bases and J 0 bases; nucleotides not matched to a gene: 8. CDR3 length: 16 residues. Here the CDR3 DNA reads TGTGCCAGCACCAACGACAGGGAAACAACTAATGAAAAACTGTTTTTT. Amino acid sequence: CASTNDRETTNEKLFF.

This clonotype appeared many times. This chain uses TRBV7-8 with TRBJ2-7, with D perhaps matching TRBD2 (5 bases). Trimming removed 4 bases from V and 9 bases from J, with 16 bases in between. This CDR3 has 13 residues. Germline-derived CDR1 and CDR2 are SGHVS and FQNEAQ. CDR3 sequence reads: CASSSAAGLGQYF. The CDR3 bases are TGTGCCAGCAGCTCCGCAGCTGGACTCGGGCAGTACTTC.

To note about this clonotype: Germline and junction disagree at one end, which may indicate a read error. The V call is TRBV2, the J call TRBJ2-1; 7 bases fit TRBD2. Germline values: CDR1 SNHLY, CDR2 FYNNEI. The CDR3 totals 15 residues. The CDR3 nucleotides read TGTGCCAGCACTGAACCCCGGGGGGAATACAATGAGCAGTTCTTC. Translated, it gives CASTEPRGEYNEQFF.

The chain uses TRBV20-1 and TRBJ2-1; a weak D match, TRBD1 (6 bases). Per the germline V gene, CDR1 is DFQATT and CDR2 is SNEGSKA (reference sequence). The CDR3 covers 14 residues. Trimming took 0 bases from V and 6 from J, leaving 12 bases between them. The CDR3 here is CSARDRRGANEQFF. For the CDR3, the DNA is TGCAGTGCTAGAGATCGCAGGGGTGCCAATGAGCAGTTCTTC.

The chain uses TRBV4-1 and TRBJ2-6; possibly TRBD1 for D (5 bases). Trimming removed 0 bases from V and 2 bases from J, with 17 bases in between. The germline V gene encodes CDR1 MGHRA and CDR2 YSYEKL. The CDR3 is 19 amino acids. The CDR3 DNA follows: TGCGCCAGCAGCCAAGATAAAGGCAGGGTTTTAACTGGGGCCAACGTCCTGACTTTC. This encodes CASSQDKGRVLTGANVLTF.